This T cell receptor beta chain originates from a study of T cells in localized non-small cell lung cancer. This CDR3 region has 11 residues. The germline CDR1 and CDR2 sequences are SQVTM and ANQGSEA. V was trimmed by 5 bases and J by 0 bases, leaving 4 bases between them. With respect to this clone: Its target is not known.

Profiling relied on immunoSEQ multiplex PCR, and the TCRdb table lists in-frame clones only, not all of them. Found here are 30,000 to 50,000 clones, around 79% of them singletons; the top ten hold about 37%. Regarding the study as a whole: Clonality of T cells reached its maximum in uninvolved adjacent lung, surpassing tumor.

The V and J genes are TRBV29-1 and TRBJ1-1, with D unclear. The input for sequencing was PBMCs, taken before any cancer treatment. This TCR came from a woman between 35 and 70 years old with stage II squamous cell lung carcinoma. The CDR3 loop reads CSVNMNTEAFF. DNA for the CDR3: TGCAGCGTTAACATGAACACTGAAGCTTTCTTT.